At least ten counts were recorded for the clone carrying this TCR beta chain. Its target is not known. The sample belongs to a study of T cells in Graves' hyperthyroidism and ophthalmopathy. The study, taken as a whole, reports: Researchers found most expanded thyroid clonotypes above 0.001 in blood as well.

Germline loops: CDR1 SQVTM, CDR2 ANQGSEA. The germline V and J ends were trimmed by 3 bases and 10 bases, with 9 bases remaining between them. The CDR3 is 10 amino acids. RNA transcripts provided the source from which TCR beta CDR3 regions were amplified. The HTBI primer set drove a first-round RT-PCR of the TCR CDR3. TCRdb reprocessed the multiplex PCR reads via MiXCR and lists one record per CDR3 protein. This sample has roughly 300,000 distinct CDR3 sequences, with around 25% found just once. Out of approximately 10 ml of fresh peripheral blood came the PBMCs. Sequenced sample: blood. The chain uses TRBV29-1 and TRBJ1-1; D is perhaps TRBD1 (5 bases). The receptor comes from a man aged 40-55 years with Graves' hyperthyroidism that later progressed to Graves' ophthalmopathy. CDR3 DNA: TGCAGCGTTGAGGTCGGGGGAGCTTTCTTT. Protein sequence: CSVEVGGAFF.